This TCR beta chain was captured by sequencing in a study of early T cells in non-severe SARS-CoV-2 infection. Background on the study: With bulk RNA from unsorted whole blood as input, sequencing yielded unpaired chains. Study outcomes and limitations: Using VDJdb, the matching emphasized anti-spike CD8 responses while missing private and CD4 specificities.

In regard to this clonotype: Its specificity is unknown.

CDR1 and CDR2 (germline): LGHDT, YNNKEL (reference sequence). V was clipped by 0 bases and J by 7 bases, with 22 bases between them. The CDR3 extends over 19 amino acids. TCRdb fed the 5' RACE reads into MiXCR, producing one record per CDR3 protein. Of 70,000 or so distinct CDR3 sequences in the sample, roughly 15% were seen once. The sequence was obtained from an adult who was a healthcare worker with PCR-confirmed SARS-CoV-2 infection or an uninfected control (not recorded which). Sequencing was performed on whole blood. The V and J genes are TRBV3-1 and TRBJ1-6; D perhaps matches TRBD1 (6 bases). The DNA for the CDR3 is TGTGCCAGCAGCCAAGATAGGGGGAGGTTCCAAACCCCCAATTCACCCCTCCACTTT. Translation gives CASSQDRGRFQTPNSPLHF.